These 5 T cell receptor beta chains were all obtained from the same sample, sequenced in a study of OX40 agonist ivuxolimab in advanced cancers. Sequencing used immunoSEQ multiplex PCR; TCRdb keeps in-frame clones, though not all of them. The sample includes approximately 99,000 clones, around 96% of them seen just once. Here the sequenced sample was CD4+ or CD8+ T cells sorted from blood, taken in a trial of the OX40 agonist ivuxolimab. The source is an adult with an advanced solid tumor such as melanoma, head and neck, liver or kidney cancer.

DNA for the CDR3: TGTGCCAGCAGCCTCCGGGGCGGGAGAGGGGATACGCAGTATTTT. Its translation: CASSLRGGRGDTQYF. The gene calls are TRBV7-3 and TRBJ2-3, with 7 nucleotides matching TRBD2. Trimming cost V 5 bases and J 6 bases; bases outside gene matches: 11. The CDR3 has 15 residues. Germline V gives CDR1 SGHTA, CDR2 FQGTGA.

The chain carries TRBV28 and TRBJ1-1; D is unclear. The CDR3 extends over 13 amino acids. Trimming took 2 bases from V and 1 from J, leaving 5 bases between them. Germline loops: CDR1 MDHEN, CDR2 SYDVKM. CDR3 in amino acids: CASSLGENTEAFF. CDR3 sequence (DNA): TGTGCCAGCAGTTTAGGGGAGAACACTGAAGCTTTCTTT. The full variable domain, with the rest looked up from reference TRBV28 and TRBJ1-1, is DVKVTQSSRYLVKRTGEKVFLECVQDMDHENMFWYRQDPGLGLRLIYFSYDVKMKEKGDIPEGYSVSREKKERFSLILESASTNQTSMYLCASSLGENTEAFFGQGTRLTVV.

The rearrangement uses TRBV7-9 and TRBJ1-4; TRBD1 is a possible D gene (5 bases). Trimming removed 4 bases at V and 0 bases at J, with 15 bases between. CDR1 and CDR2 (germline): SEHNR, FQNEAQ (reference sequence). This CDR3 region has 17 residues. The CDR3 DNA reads TGTGCCAGCAGCTCAGCAGGGACGGTCACAACTAATGAAAAACTGTTTTTT. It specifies CASSSAGTVTTNEKLFF.

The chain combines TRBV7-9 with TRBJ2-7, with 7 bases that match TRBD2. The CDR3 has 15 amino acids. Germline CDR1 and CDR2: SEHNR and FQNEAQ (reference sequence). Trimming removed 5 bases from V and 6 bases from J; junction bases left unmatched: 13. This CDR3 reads CASSPREGQGSEQYF. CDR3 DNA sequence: TGTGCCAGCAGCCCCAGGGAGGGGCAGGGAAGCGAGCAGTACTTC.

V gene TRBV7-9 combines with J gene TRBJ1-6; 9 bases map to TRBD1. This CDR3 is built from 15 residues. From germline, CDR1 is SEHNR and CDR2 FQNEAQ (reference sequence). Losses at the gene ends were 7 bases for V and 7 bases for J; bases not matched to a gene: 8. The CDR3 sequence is CASTPSGTGNSPLHF. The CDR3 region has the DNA TGTGCCAGCACCCCGTCCGGGACAGGGAATTCACCCCTCCACTTT.